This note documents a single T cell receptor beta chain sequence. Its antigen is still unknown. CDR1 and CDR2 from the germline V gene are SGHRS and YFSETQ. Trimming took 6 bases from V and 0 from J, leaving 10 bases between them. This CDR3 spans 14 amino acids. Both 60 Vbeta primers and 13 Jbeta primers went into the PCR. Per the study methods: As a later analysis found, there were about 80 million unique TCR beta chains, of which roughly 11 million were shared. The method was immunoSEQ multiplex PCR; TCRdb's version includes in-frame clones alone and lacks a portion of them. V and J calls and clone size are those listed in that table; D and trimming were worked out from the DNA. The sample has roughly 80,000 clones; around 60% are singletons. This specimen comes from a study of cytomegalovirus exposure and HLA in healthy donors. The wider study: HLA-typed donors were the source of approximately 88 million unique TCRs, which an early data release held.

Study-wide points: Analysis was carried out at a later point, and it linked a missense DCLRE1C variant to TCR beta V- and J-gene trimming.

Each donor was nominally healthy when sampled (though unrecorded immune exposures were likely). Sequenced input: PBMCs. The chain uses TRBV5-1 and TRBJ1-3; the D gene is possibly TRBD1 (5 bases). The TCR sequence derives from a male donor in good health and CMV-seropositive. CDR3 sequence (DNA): TGCGCCAGCACCCAGGGTAACTCTGGAAACACCATATATTTT. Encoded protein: CASTQGNSGNTIYF.